This entry concerns a single T cell receptor beta chain. Its antigen is unidentified. This sample is drawn from a study of T cells in Graves' hyperthyroidism and ophthalmopathy. Turning to the study itself: Pretreatment peripheral blood was obtained at initial diagnosis. Study-wide findings and caveats: A median roughly 6.6 months before onset, the model predicted ophthalmopathy. Ophthalmopathy was distinguished from stable hyperthyroidism by 13 V-J signatures.

Germline CDR1 DFQATT, CDR2 SNEGSKA (reference sequence). The CDR3 spans 16 residues. The J segment lost 5 bases and the V segment lost 0 bases, leaving 9 bases of the junction unmatched. It was RNA transcripts that yielded the amplified TCR beta CDR3 regions. The TCR CDR3 was amplified in a first-round RT-PCR using the HTBI primer set. Each CDR3 protein gets one entry after TCRdb re-called the multiplex PCR reads with MiXCR. The sample yields some 490,000 distinct CDR3 sequences, approximately 23% seen once. Clinical Activity Scores of at least 3, NOSPECS grades of at least 4 and durations under 3 months characterized ophthalmopathy patients.

Input material: blood. V and J are TRBV20-1 and TRBJ2-2, with TRBD2 identical over 7 bases. The clonotype originates from a woman in her 70s with Graves' ophthalmopathy. CDR3 sequence: CSARDSRSGRTGELFF. CDR3 in DNA: TGCAGTGCTAGAGATAGCAGGTCCGGGAGGACCGGGGAGCTGTTTTTT.